Presented here are 18 T cell receptor beta chains from one specimen sequenced in a study of shared clonotypes between healthy human individuals (dated by TCRdb to about 2020). The library was generated by the immunoSEQ multiplex PCR assay. TCRdb provides this immuneACCESS table in a form limited to in-frame rearrangements. Some clones are lacking; in checked studies, under half of them reflect an unresolved V gene, and why the rest are absent is not known. For this sample there are some 2 million clones; less than 95% appear just once. The leading ten clones occupy roughly 1% of the sample. CD8 naive samples consisted of CD45RO-negative cells that were positively selected for CCR7, yielding a CD45RA+CCR7+ population without TemRA cells. Sequencing was done on a sample of naive CD8+ T cells sorted from blood. Explained via the paper, the cell subset or site label denotes: CD45RA+CCR7+. The receptors stem from a man between 18 and 29 years old in good health.

This clone has just one count. V usage is TRBV6-1 and J usage is TRBJ1-4, with a possible D match to TRBD1 (5 bases). This CDR3 is built from 16 residues. CDR1 MNHNS and CDR2 SASEGT come from the germline V gene. V shed 1 base and J shed 8 bases, with 17 bases lying between them. The CDR3 coding sequence is TGTGCCAGCAGTGAAGTCGTTGGCAGGGTAAAAGAAAAACTGTTTTTT. Protein product: CASSEVVGRVKEKLFF.

The J gene is TRBJ2-2, the V gene TRBV5-5; D may be TRBD1 (5 bases). V lost 5 bases to trimming and J lost 8 bases, with 10 bases between them. CDR1 is SGHKS and CDR2 is YYEKEE in the germline V gene (reference sequence). This CDR3 is 12 amino acids long. Here the CDR3 reads CASSFSGGELFF. The CDR3 DNA sequence: TGTGCCAGCAGTTTCTCAGGGGGGGAGCTGTTTTTT.

Regarding this clone: This specimen includes other DNA sequences encoding the same CDR3. V is TRBV9 and J is TRBJ2-7; D ambiguous. This CDR3 has 13 residues. The V end was cut by 0 bases, the J end by 3 bases, with 7 bases between. In germline, CDR1 is SGDLS, CDR2 YYNGEE. The DNA of the CDR3 is TGTGCCAGCAGCGTAGGGGATGGCTACGAGCAGTACTTC. Translated, it gives CASSVGDGYEQYF.

This clone came up a few times. The gene calls are TRBV6-4 and TRBJ1-5, with D perhaps TRBD1 (5 bases). The CDR3 extends over 17 amino acids. Per germline, CDR1 MRHNA and CDR2 SNTAGT. Trimming left V 6 bases short and J 1 base short, with 19 bases between. CDR3 loop: CASSRSRRGCSNQPQHF. The CDR3 coding sequence is TGTGCCAGCAGCCGCAGCCGAAGGGGCTGCAGCAATCAGCCCCAGCATTTT.

This chain joins TRBV10-3 and TRBJ2-5; the D gene is possibly TRBD1 (6 bases). This CDR3 region has 16 residues. The ends were cut back, 3 bases at V and 8 bases at J, with 22 bases in the middle. Germline values: CDR1 ENHRY, CDR2 SYGVKD. The CDR3 here is CAISEKGQLLRETQYF. CDR3 DNA sequence: TGTGCCATCAGTGAAAAAGGACAGTTACTAAGAGAAACCCAGTACTTC.

The chain links TRBV10-2 to TRBJ1-6, with 7 positions matching TRBD1. Germline CDR1 reads WSHSY; CDR2 reads SAAADI. V shed 0 bases, J shed 10 bases, and the junction held 6 bases outside the gene matches. The CDR3 covers 15 residues. The CDR3 DNA reads TGCGCCAGCAGTGAGTCGACAGGGCCCAAGTCACCCCTCCACTTT. Protein: CASSESTGPKSPLHF.

This rearrangement joins TRBV5-6 to TRBJ2-7; D may be TRBD2 (5 bases). Trimming stripped 0 bases from V and 5 bases from J, with 12 bases between. This CDR3 comprises 14 residues. Germline V gives CDR1 SGHDT, CDR2 YYEEEE. Here the CDR3 DNA reads TGTGCCAGCAGCTTGGCGTGGGGAGCAAACGAGCAGTACTTC. Protein: CASSLAWGANEQYF.

Remarks on this clone: Other DNA sequences in the sample encode the same CDR3. This chain links TRBV28 with TRBJ1-5; D is unresolved. Germline CDR1 MDHEN, CDR2 SYDVKM. The CDR3 is 14 amino acids. Trimming pared 3 bases from V and 3 bases from J, leaving 9 bases between. The CDR3 DNA sequence: TGTGCCAGCAGTTTCAGAGGGCTCAATCAGCCCCAGCATTTT. As protein: CASSFRGLNQPQHF.

The chain combines TRBV27 with TRBJ2-6; D uncertain. The V end lost 2 bases, the J end lost 1 base, and 9 bases lay between the germline ends. The CDR3 is made up of 16 amino acids. Per the germline V gene, CDR1 is MNHEY and CDR2 is SMNVEV (reference sequence). The CDR3 coding sequence is TGTGCCAGCAGTTTAGTACAGCCTTCTGGGGCCAACGTCCTGACTTTC. It is translated as CASSLVQPSGANVLTF.

A note on this clone: One end of the junction fails to match germline, which may point to a read error. The CDR3: CASSVHRGDPPAFF. CDR3 bases: TGTGCTAGCAGCGTGCACAGGGGGGATCCTCCCGCTTTCTTT. The chain couples TRBV7-7 to TRBJ1-1, with 8 bases that match TRBD1. CDR3 length: 14 amino acids. CDR1 is SSHAT and CDR2 is FNYEAQ in the germline V gene (reference sequence).

This chain joins TRBV19 and TRBJ2-7; tentatively, D is TRBD2 (6 bases). This CDR3 has 13 residues. V lost 6 bases and J 5 bases, leaving 14 bases between the germline ends. Looked up from germline, CDR1 is LNHDA and CDR2 is SQIVND (reference sequence). CDR3 nucleotides: TGTGCCAGTAGCCGGGACTTTGAGGACGAGCAGTACTTC. Translation: CASSRDFEDEQYF. Together with reference TRBV19 and TRBJ2-7, the CDR3 gives the full variable domain: DGGITQSPKYLFRKEGQNVTLSCEQNLNHDAMYWYRQDPGQGLRLIYYSQIVNDFQKGDIAEGYSVSREKKESFPLTVTSAQKNPTAFYLCASSRDFEDEQYFGPGTRLTVT.

The DNA of the CDR3 is TGTGCCAGCAGCTTGGGGGGGAACAGCTACAATGAGCAGTTCTTC. It encodes CASSLGGNSYNEQFF. The rearrangement links TRBV5-8 to TRBJ2-1; possibly TRBD1 or TRBD2 for D (5 bases each). Trimming stripped 0 bases from V and 3 bases from J, with 10 bases between. CDR3 length: 15 amino acids. CDR1 is SGHTS, CDR2 YDEGEE, per germline.

This clone turned up a few times. V usage is TRBV11-2 and J usage is TRBJ2-7; D call uncertain. Germline V gene sequence: CDR1 SGHAT, CDR2 FQNNGV. The CDR3 runs to 13 residues. V was pared by 5 bases and J by 7 bases, with 15 bases between. CDR3 protein: CASSRTPVREQYF. CDR3 coding DNA: TGTGCCAGCAGCCGGACCCCTGTGCGAGAGCAGTACTTC.

The chain recombines TRBV13 with TRBJ1-4; the match to TRBD1 covers 9 bases. Trimming cost V 4 bases and J 3 bases; bases outside gene matches: 3. This CDR3 region has 15 residues. Germline-derived CDR1 and CDR2 are PRHDT and FYEKMQ (reference sequence). CDR3 sequence (DNA): TGTGCCAGCAGCTCCCGGACAGGGGCTAATGAAAAACTGTTTTTT. Residues: CASSSRTGANEKLFF.

The V call is TRBV11-2, the J call TRBJ1-5; 7 bases agree with TRBD1. The germline V gene encodes CDR1 SGHAT and CDR2 FQNNGV. This CDR3 is built from 15 residues. The ends lost 6 bases at V and 0 bases at J; junction bases unmatched: 5. This CDR3 is CASSAGTDSNQPQHF. For the CDR3, the DNA is TGTGCCAGCAGTGCCGGGACAGATAGCAATCAGCCCCAGCATTTT.

To note about this clone: In the same sample, other DNA sequences code for this CDR3. The genes are TRBV6-6 and TRBJ2-3; no reliable D call. This CDR3 has 13 amino acids. Germline values: CDR1 MNHNY, CDR2 SVGAGI (reference sequence). Trimming removed 0 bases at V and 2 bases at J, with 3 bases between. CDR3 coding DNA: TGTGCCAGCAGTTACTCATTCACAGATACGCAGTATTTT. It translates to CASSYSFTDTQYF.

Remarks on this clone: The same CDR3 also results from other DNA sequences found in this sample. This CDR3 reads CAWSVTGGADTQYF. CDR3 nucleotides: TGTGCCTGGAGTGTCACAGGGGGCGCAGATACGCAGTATTTT. The chain carries TRBV30 and TRBJ2-3; TRBD1 matches 9 bases. The V gene end was trimmed by 0 bases and the J gene end by 4 bases; junction bases not matched to a gene: 2. CDR1 is GTSNPN and CDR2 is SVGIG in the germline V gene (reference sequence). This CDR3 contains 14 residues.

The chain couples TRBV20-1 to TRBJ1-1; D gene unclear. Trimming took off 0 bases at V and 6 bases at J, with 5 bases between the two ends. In germline, CDR1 is DFQATT, CDR2 SNEGSKA (reference sequence). The CDR3 is 11 residues long. The CDR3 DNA reads TGCAGTGCTAGAGATAAGCCTGAAGCTTTCTTT. It specifies CSARDKPEAFF.